The T cell receptor beta chain under discussion was sequenced for a study of Tregs in tolerant kidney transplant recipients (dated by TCRdb to the late 2010s). Some background on the complete study: Related donors were used in the transplants with nonmyeloablative bone marrow transplantation, and mixed chimerism was transient in the human trials. The study applied TCRbeta sequencing to find donor-specific regulatory T cells before combined kidney and bone marrow transplantation and then followed those same cells after transplant. Paper-wide results and their limitations: Because only a small number of patients were included, the study had limitations, and the results will need to be validated in larger populations as well as under other immunosuppression protocols. PCR primers changed over time for some patients, so nucleotide-level comparison across those patients' samples was not possible. In tolerant patients, the expansion of donor-specific Tregs was greater than global Treg expansion, suggesting that the expansion was antigen-driven rather than nonspecific. Expanding Tregs with activated donor B cells appeared to identify the most biologically relevant and donor-specific TCRbeta repertoire. Although technical replication error seemed to be minimal, the question of biological reproducibility was not addressed directly.

As concerns this clone: Its antigen has not been determined. The sample holds no much larger clone one base away, and base qualities are not on file.

For TCRbeta CDR3 sequencing, genomic DNA was extracted from sorted cells using the QIAGEN DNeasy Blood and Tissue Kit. High-throughput TCRbeta CDR3 sequencing, which included PCR amplification with bias correction and internal controls, was done commercially through immunoSEQ. The study's processing was this. Unique productive TCRbeta sequences were defined by CDR3 nucleotide sequence where primers matched, and otherwise by CDR3 amino acid sequence together with Vbeta and Jbeta genes. As a correction for sorting error, sequences shared between sorted populations at a frequency ratio of 2:1 or less were discarded, and the remaining shared sequences were assigned to the higher population. A sequence was defined as donor-reactive if the sequence was expanded at least 5-fold in CFSE-low cells compared with unstimulated cells and had a frequency of at least 0.01% in CFSE-low cells. Jensen-Shannon divergence calculated on the top 100 TCRbeta sequences ranked by frequency was used to measure repertoire divergence. For samples with multiple sequencing runs, sorting error was corrected separately for each run before the runs were pooled. TCRdb limited this immuneACCESS table to in-frame rearrangements with V and J called. A share of clones is missing; checked studies link under half to unresolved V genes, and the rest is unexplained. V and J calls and clone size are copied from that table; D and trimming were computed from the DNA. The sample includes around 70,000 clones, with roughly 92% observed a single time. Approximately 10% of the sample is taken by the ten largest.

Trimming accounts for 5 bases at V and 2 bases at J, while the number of junction bases matched to no gene is 10. CDR1 is given as GTSNPN and CDR2 as SVGIG, both from the germline V gene (reference sequence). Spanning cysteine to phenylalanine, the CDR3 consists of 15 amino acids. The retained sequence is limited to the CDR3, 45 bases, with the frame set at the first base. The time point label for this specimen denotes: blood sample drawn before combined kidney and bone marrow transplant. Thawed PBMCs were FACS-sorted into unstimulated Tregs (CD4+CD25+CD127-), CD4+ non-Tregs (CD4+CD25-), CD4 cells and CD8 cells. Patients were several combined kidney and bone marrow transplant recipients from the ITN036ST trial, and only these trial subjects had samples available. Healthy control blood was processed by Ficoll density gradient to PBMCs and cryopreserved; patient PBMCs were collected before and after transplant.

The origin of this receptor is a human donor who received a combined kidney and bone marrow transplant. The chain links TRBV30 with TRBJ2-7; TRBD2 aligns with 9 central bases. Sequenced here: CD8+ T cells from blood, sampled before the transplant. In nucleotides, the sequence is TGTGCCTGGGCTTTCGATAGCGGGAGTACCTACGAGCAGTACTTC. This encodes CAWAFDSGSTYEQYF.